This T cell receptor (beta chain) was obtained from a study of blood T cell repertoires in COVID-19. Study as a whole: Samples taken during acute and convalescent COVID-19 were collected in the United States, Italy and Spain. T cells, B-cell-depleted T cells, or PBMCs supplied cDNA or gDNA.

The sample holds one count of this clone. In the authors' workflow: Nucleated cell number was recorded as an estimate derived from reference gene primer amplification. TCRdb's table, derived via immunoSEQ multiplex PCR, lists solely in-frame clones and lacks some. D and trimming were read from the DNA, whereas the V and J calls and clone size are those reported in that table. The repertoire has some 100,000 clones, about 92% of them found once; the top ten carry under 7.5%. The CDR3 has 14 amino acids. The V and J ends lost 3 bases and 3 bases, in that order; junction bases with no gene match: 5. Germline V gene lookup returns CDR1 SGHRS and CDR2 YFSETQ.

The clonotype comes from a woman in her sixties or seventies with active COVID-19. The chain employs TRBV5-1 and TRBJ2-7; 8 bases map to TRBD1. The sequencing input was peripheral blood. The CDR3 DNA is TGCGCCAGCAGCTATGGACAGGGCTACTACGAGCAGTACTTC. It yields the protein CASSYGQGYYEQYF.